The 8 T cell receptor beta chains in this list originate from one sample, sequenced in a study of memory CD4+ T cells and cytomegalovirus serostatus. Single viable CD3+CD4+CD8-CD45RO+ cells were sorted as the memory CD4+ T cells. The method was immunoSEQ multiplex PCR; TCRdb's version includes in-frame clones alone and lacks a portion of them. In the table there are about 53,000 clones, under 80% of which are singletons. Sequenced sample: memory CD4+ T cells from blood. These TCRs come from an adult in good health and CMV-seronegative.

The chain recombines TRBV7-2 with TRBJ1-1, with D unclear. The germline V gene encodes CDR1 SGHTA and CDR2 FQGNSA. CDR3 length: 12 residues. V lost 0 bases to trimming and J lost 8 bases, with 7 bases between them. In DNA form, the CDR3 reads TGTGCCAGCAGCTTAGCGCTGGGCGAAGCTTTCTTT. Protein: CASSLALGEAFF.

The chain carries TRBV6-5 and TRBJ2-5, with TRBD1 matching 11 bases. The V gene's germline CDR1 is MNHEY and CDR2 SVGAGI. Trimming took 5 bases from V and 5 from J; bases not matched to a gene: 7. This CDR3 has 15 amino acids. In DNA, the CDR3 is TGTGCCAGCAGTAGCGGGACAGGGGGTGGGGAGACCCAGTACTTC. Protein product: CASSSGTGGGETQYF.

The CDR3 loop reads CASRRDRGGEQYF. CDR3 nucleotide sequence: TGTGCCAGTCGCCGGGACAGGGGGGGCGAGCAGTACTTC. The chain has TRBV25-1 and TRBJ2-7; 11 bases are shared with TRBD1. This CDR3 is built from 13 residues. In germline, CDR1 is MGHDK, CDR2 SYGVNS. V lost 9 bases to trimming and J lost 6 bases; unmatched junction nucleotides: 7.

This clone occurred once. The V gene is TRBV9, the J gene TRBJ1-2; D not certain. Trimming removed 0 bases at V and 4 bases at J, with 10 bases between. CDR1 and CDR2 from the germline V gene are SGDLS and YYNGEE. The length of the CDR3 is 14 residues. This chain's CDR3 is CASSVGEGRYGYTF. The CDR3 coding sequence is TGTGCCAGCAGCGTAGGAGAGGGCCGCTATGGCTACACCTTC.

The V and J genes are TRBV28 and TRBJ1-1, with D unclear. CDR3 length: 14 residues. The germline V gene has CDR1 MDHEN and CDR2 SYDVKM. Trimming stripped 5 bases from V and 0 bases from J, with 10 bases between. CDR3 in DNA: TGTGCCAGCAGTATCGGGTACTTGAACACTGAAGCTTTCTTT. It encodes CASSIGYLNTEAFF.

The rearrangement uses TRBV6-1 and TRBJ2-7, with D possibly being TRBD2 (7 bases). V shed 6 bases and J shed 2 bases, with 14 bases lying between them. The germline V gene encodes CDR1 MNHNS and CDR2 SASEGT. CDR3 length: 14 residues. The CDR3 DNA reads TGTGCCAGCAGCGGAGGGGGGGGAACCTACGAGCAGTACTTC. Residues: CASSGGGGTYEQYF.

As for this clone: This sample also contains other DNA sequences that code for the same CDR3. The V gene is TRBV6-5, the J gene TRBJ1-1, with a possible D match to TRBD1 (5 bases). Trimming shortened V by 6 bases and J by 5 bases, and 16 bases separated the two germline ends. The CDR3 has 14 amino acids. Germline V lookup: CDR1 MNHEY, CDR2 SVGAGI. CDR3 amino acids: CASRTGTVITEAFF. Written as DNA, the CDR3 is TGTGCCAGCAGAACCGGGACGGTGATAACTGAAGCTTTCTTT.

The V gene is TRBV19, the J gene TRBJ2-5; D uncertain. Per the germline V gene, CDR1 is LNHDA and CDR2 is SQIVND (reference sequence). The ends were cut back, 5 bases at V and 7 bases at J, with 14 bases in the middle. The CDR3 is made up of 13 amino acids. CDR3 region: CASSVTGHGTQYF. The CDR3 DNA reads TGTGCCAGTAGTGTAACGGGCCATGGGACCCAGTACTTC.